The clone carrying this T cell receptor beta chain was recorded many times. What it binds is not known. This sample is drawn from a study of human T cells and chemical hapten exposure. General study results and limits: No alteration of TCRs above 1 in 1000 frequency was seen with DPC sensitization.

The sample's time point: patch test 1, 2 weeks after DPC sensitization. Sample treatment: therapeutic diphenylcyclopropenone sensitization with weekly scalp DPC. Those who donated were patients with alopecia, 18 to 70 years of age, and suitable for DPC. TCRdb passed the RACE reads through MiXCR, listing each CDR3 protein once. Of approximately 400,000 distinct CDR3 sequences listed, more than 4.5% were seen once; the top ten hold roughly 2.4%. This CDR3 region has 13 residues. Germline lookup yields CDR1 SGHTA and CDR2 FQGNSA. Trimming cost V 5 bases and J 1 base, with 8 bases left between them. The chain links TRBV7-2 to TRBJ1-1, with D unclear. Sequencing was performed on whole blood, taken in connection with sensitization to the hapten diphenylcyclopropenone (DPC). The source of this sequence is a woman aged 45 to 65 with alopecia areata. Some clones in this sample may be carry-over from other donors' samples. DNA of the CDR3: TGTGCCAGCAGCGGCCAACCGAACACTGAAGCTTTCTTT. Amino acid sequence: CASSGQPNTEAFF.